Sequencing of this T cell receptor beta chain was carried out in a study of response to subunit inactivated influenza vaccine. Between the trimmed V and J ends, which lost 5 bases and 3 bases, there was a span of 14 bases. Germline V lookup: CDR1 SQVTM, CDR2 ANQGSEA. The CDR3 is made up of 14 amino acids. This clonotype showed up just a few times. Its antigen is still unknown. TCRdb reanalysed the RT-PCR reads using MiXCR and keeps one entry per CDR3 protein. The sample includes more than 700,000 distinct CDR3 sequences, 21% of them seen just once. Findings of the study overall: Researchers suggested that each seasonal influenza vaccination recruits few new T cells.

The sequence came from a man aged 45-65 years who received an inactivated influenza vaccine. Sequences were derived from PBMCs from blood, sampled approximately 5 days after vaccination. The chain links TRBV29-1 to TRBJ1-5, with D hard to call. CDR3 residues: CSVKVAGLNQPQHF. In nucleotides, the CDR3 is TGCAGCGTTAAAGTCGCAGGTCTCAATCAGCCCCAGCATTTT.